This T cell receptor beta chain was captured in a study of CD8+ T cells in alopecia areata. Across the study: Skin-grafted roughly 7-10-week-old female C3H/HeJ mice received tissue from roughly 6-12-month-old C3H/HeJ donors with spontaneous alopecia. Study-wide findings and caveats: Scalp specimens additionally yield sequences from normal skin's resident alphabeta T cells. In lesional scalp, particularly from alopecia totalis/universalis, clonality was higher than in normal scalp. Mice showed clearer TCR sharing than patients did, a gap that was possibly HLA-related.

This clone has more than one count but fewer than ten. Antigen specificity is unknown. Germline and genes: mouse. The missing CDR3 end, 4 residues past where the read stops, is filled in from the germline J gene. cDNA reverse transcribed from extracted RNA served as the sequencing template. TCRdb's copy holds only in-frame clones and misses some; the assay was immunoSEQ multiplex PCR. Listed for the sample are about 110,000 clones, none seen a single time. Trimming removed 5 bases at V and 0 bases at J, with 13 bases between. This CDR3 comprises 15 residues. Germline values: CDR1 FNHDT, CDR2 SITEND (reference sequence).

This rearrangement joins TRBV19 to TRBJ2-4; D may be TRBD2 (6 bases). This sequence originates from a C3H/HeJ mouse with alopecia areata. This mouse strain has H2-k as its MHC haplotype. Specimen: lesional skin. The chain's CDR3 is CASRRDWTSQNTLYF. Incomplete CDR3 DNA: TGTGCCAGCAGGCGTGACTGGACTAGTCAAAAC.